This is a list of T cell receptor beta chains from one sample in a study of a mutant IDH1 vaccine in newly diagnosed glioma. Some clones are missing from TCRdb's copy, which holds only in-frame ones; the method was immunoSEQ multiplex PCR. The sample holds roughly 54,000 clones, around four fifths seen once. These TCRs are of unknown antigen specificity. The starting material was PBMCs, obtained from a glioma patient whose treatment included an IDH1 peptide vaccine. These receptors originate from a woman between 18 and 29 years old with glioma. Both conserved end residues are part of each CDR3. The order of the fields is clone size, J gene, V gene, D gene, CDR3 protein, CDR3 DNA. A D gene is named only where the DNA matches it firmly. Clone size, where shown, is once, few, many, or a class for clones that have expanded.

clone_size: -
j_call: TRBJ2-7
v_call: TRBV5-1
d_call: TRBD1
cdr3_aa: CASRGRTGGSYEQYF
cdr3_nt: TGCGCCAGCAGGGGACGGACAGGGGGCTCCTACGAGCAGTACTTC

clone_size: -
j_call: TRBJ2-3
v_call: TRBV7-9
d_call: TRBD2
cdr3_aa: CASSTSGRKDTQYF
cdr3_nt: TGTGCCAGCAGCACTAGCGGGAGAAAAGATACGCAGTATTTT

clone_size: -
j_call: TRBJ1-1
v_call: TRBV11-3
d_call: -
cdr3_aa: CASSEIGSTEAFF
cdr3_nt: TGTGCCAGCAGCGAAATCGGGAGTACTGAAGCTTTCTTT

clone_size: -
j_call: TRBJ1-5
v_call: TRBV30
d_call: -
cdr3_aa: CAWSPLRAGNQPQHF
cdr3_nt: TGTGCCTGGAGTCCCCTCCGGGCAGGCAATCAGCCCCAGCATTTT

clone_size: -
j_call: TRBJ2-3
v_call: TRBV13
d_call: TRBD2
cdr3_aa: CASTQGAGGGPPDTQYF
cdr3_nt: TGTGCCAGCACCCAGGGTGCTGGGGGAGGGCCTCCAGATACGCAGTATTTT

clone_size: -
j_call: TRBJ1-2
v_call: TRBV5-4
d_call: -
cdr3_aa: CASSLGGRYYGYTF
cdr3_nt: TGTGCCAGCAGCTTGGGGGGGCGCTACTATGGCTACACCTTC

clone_size: -
j_call: TRBJ1-6
v_call: TRBV2
d_call: -
cdr3_aa: CASSLTGFSPLHF
cdr3_nt: TGTGCCAGCAGCCTAACAGGGTTTTCACCCCTCCACTTT

clone_size: -
j_call: TRBJ2-2
v_call: TRBV5-1
d_call: -
cdr3_aa: CASSSTGPTGELFF
cdr3_nt: TGCGCCAGCAGTTCGACAGGCCCCACCGGGGAGCTGTTTTTT

clone_size: -
j_call: TRBJ2-5
v_call: TRBV18
d_call: -
cdr3_aa: CASSPNTLARETQYF
cdr3_nt: TGTGCCAGCTCACCGAATACCCTAGCGAGGGAGACCCAGTACTTC

clone_size: -
j_call: TRBJ1-2
v_call: TRBV20-1
d_call: -
cdr3_aa: CSASPGPGYTF
cdr3_nt: TGCAGTGCGAGCCCCGGCCCTGGCTACACCTTC

clone_size: -
j_call: TRBJ2-7
v_call: TRBV2
d_call: -
cdr3_aa: CASSQEGRTYEQYF
cdr3_nt: TGTGCCAGCAGTCAGGAGGGACGTACCTACGAGCAGTACTTC

clone_size: -
j_call: TRBJ2-3
v_call: TRBV10-1
d_call: -
cdr3_aa: CGEDAGASPDTQYF
cdr3_nt: TGCGGGGAAGATGCAGGGGCCTCCCCAGATACGCAGTATTTT

clone_size: -
j_call: TRBJ1-6
v_call: TRBV6-5
d_call: -
cdr3_aa: CASSRGDLSPLHF
cdr3_nt: TGTGCCAGCAGCCGTGGAGACTTATCACCCCTCCACTTT

clone_size: -
j_call: TRBJ1-2
v_call: TRBV5-6
d_call: TRBD1
cdr3_aa: CASSPTGVGYTF
cdr3_nt: TGTGCCAGCAGCCCCACAGGGGTCGGCTACACCTTC

clone_size: few
j_call: TRBJ1-2
v_call: TRBV10-3
d_call: -
cdr3_aa: CAISESRTSIWNYGYTF
cdr3_nt: TGTGCCATCAGTGAGTCGAGGACATCCATTTGGAACTATGGCTACACCTTC

clone_size: once
j_call: TRBJ2-7
v_call: TRBV2
d_call: -
cdr3_aa: CASRKGASGSSYEQYF
cdr3_nt: TGTGCCAGCAGGAAGGGCGCGAGCGGATCCTCCTACGAGCAGTACTTC

clone_size: few
j_call: TRBJ1-1
v_call: TRBV19
d_call: TRBD1
cdr3_aa: CASSLHRGLLNTEAFF
cdr3_nt: TGTGCCAGTAGCCTTCACAGGGGCCTGCTGAACACTGAAGCTTTCTTT

clone_size: -
j_call: TRBJ2-7
v_call: TRBV25-1
d_call: -
cdr3_aa: CASSGVGYEQYF
cdr3_nt: TGTGCCAGCAGTGGAGTCGGGTACGAGCAGTACTTC

clone_size: -
j_call: TRBJ2-1
v_call: TRBV9
d_call: -
cdr3_aa: CASSVSGSYNEQFF
cdr3_nt: TGTGCCAGCAGCGTTAGTGGGTCCTACAATGAGCAGTTCTTC

clone_size: few
j_call: TRBJ1-1
v_call: TRBV10-3
d_call: -
cdr3_aa: CAISESRDTEAFF
cdr3_nt: TGTGCCATCAGTGAGTCCCGGGACACTGAAGCTTTCTTT

clone_size: -
j_call: TRBJ2-5
v_call: TRBV10-2
d_call: TRBD2
cdr3_aa: CASMGLAGLQETQYF
cdr3_nt: TGCGCCAGCATGGGACTAGCGGGACTCCAAGAGACCCAGTACTTC

clone_size: -
j_call: TRBJ2-5
v_call: TRBV7-9
d_call: TRBD2
cdr3_aa: CASSLGAGAFQETQYF
cdr3_nt: TGTGCCAGCAGCTTAGGTGCGGGAGCCTTCCAGGAGACCCAGTACTTC

clone_size: -
j_call: TRBJ1-2
v_call: TRBV30
d_call: -
cdr3_aa: CARWTLGYGYTF
cdr3_nt: TGTGCCCGCTGGACCCTCGGCTATGGCTACACCTTC

clone_size: few
j_call: TRBJ1-1
v_call: TRBV7-3
d_call: -
cdr3_aa: CASSLTSGGPEAFF
cdr3_nt: TGTGCCAGCAGCTTAACCTCTGGTGGGCCTGAAGCTTTCTTT

clone_size: -
j_call: TRBJ2-7
v_call: TRBV5-1
d_call: -
cdr3_aa: CASSFGVAYEQYF
cdr3_nt: TGCGCCAGCAGCTTTGGGGTGGCCTACGAGCAGTACTTC

clone_size: -
j_call: TRBJ2-7
v_call: TRBV9
d_call: -
cdr3_aa: CASSGRDRYEQYF
cdr3_nt: TGTGCCAGCAGCGGACGGGACCGCTACGAGCAGTACTTC

clone_size: -
j_call: TRBJ2-5
v_call: TRBV15
d_call: -
cdr3_aa: CATSRGEDLQETQYF
cdr3_nt: TGTGCCACCAGCAGAGGCGAGGACCTTCAAGAGACCCAGTACTTC

clone_size: once
j_call: TRBJ2-7
v_call: TRBV4-1
d_call: TRBD1
cdr3_aa: CASSQTGTGSIYDEQYF
cdr3_nt: TGCGCCAGCAGCCAAACCGGGACAGGTTCGATATATGACGAGCAGTACTTC

clone_size: -
j_call: TRBJ1-6
v_call: TRBV7-8
d_call: -
cdr3_aa: CASSLGGDNSPLHF
cdr3_nt: TGTGCCAGCAGCTTAGGTGGGGATAATTCACCCCTCCACTTT

clone_size: -
j_call: TRBJ2-1
v_call: TRBV4-1
d_call: -
cdr3_aa: CASSPRGGYGGEQFF
cdr3_nt: TGCGCCAGCAGCCCAAGGGGGGGGTATGGGGGTGAGCAGTTCTTC